This paragraph covers one T cell receptor (beta chain) sequence. The CDR3 is 15 amino acids. Germline CDR1 is SGHNT and CDR2 is YYREEE (reference sequence). V was pared by 0 bases and J by 5 bases, with 7 bases of the junction left unmatched. The primer mix had 60 Vbeta and 13 Jbeta primers. Using immunoSEQ multiplex PCR, the repertoire was profiled, and TCRdb retains in-frame clones only, with some absent. The repertoire has just over 150,000 clones, 80% to 85% of them found once; the top ten carry more than 1.5%. The data derive from a study of cytomegalovirus exposure and HLA in healthy donors. The clonotype comes from a man aged 18-30 years in good health and CMV-seronegative. Sequenced input: PBMCs. V is TRBV5-4 and J is TRBJ2-5, with 7 positions matching TRBD2. CDR3 sequence: CASSLEGLSGETQYF. The CDR3 region has the DNA TGTGCCAGCAGCTTGGAGGGCCTTAGCGGGGAGACCCAGTACTTC.